The 26 T cell receptor beta chains presented below share a single source sample, sequenced in a study of blood T cell repertoires in COVID-19. Assay: immunoSEQ multiplex PCR; the TCRdb copy retains only in-frame clones and omits some. The sample lists over 120,000 clones, 76% occurring once. The sequencing sample was made of peripheral blood. All receptors derive from an elderly woman with active or convalescent COVID-19.

This chain links TRBV5-8 with TRBJ2-3; no definite D call. The CDR3 covers 13 residues. Per the germline V gene, CDR1 is SGHTS and CDR2 is YDEGEE. Trimming left V 2 bases short and J 2 bases short, with 6 bases between. Here the CDR3 reads CASSFVATDTQYF. CDR3 nucleotide sequence: TGTGCCAGCAGCTTTGTGGCCACAGATACGCAGTATTTT.

The chain carries TRBV12-2 and TRBJ1-6; whether TRBD1, the table's D call, matches the DNA was not checked. TRBV12-2 counts as a pseudogene. The CDR3 covers 16 residues. The CDR3 DNA reads as TGTGCAAGTCGCTTCCGTCCGGGACAGATTAATTCACCCCTCCACTTT. Encoded protein: CASRFRPGQINSPLHF.

The chain has TRBV4-1 and TRBJ2-3, with TRBD2 matching over 8 bases. The CDR3 covers 19 residues. Germline V gene sequence: CDR1 MGHRA, CDR2 YSYEKL. Trimming took 0 bases from V and 0 from J; bases not matched to a gene: 11. The CDR3 sequence: CASSQDKGPQRGSTDTQYF. The CDR3, as DNA: TGCGCCAGCAGCCAAGATAAGGGCCCCCAGCGGGGGAGCACAGATACGCAGTATTTT.

The gene calls are TRBV7-9 and TRBJ1-2; D perhaps matches TRBD1 (5 bases). Trimming took off 1 base at V and 4 bases at J, with 10 bases between the two ends. The germline CDR1 and CDR2 sequences are SEHNR and FQNEAQ (reference sequence). There are 14 residues in the CDR3. CDR3 sequence reads: CASSLDGGAYGYTF. The CDR3 DNA sequence: TGTGCCAGCAGCTTAGACGGCGGGGCCTATGGCTACACCTTC.

This chain connects TRBV19 to TRBJ1-1; no clear D. Trimming shortened V by 3 bases and J by 2 bases, and 7 bases separated the two germline ends. This CDR3 has 13 residues. Germline V CDR1 and CDR2: LNHDA, SQIVND (reference sequence). The CDR3 is CASSIPGNTEAFF. The CDR3 DNA sequence: TGTGCCAGTAGTATTCCGGGAAACACTGAAGCTTTCTTT.

This clone has a handful of counts. The gene calls are TRBV3-1 (or the pseudogene TRBV3-2) and TRBJ2-5, with 9 nucleotides matching TRBD1. This CDR3 spans 14 amino acids. The V segment lost 6 bases and the J segment 5 bases; nucleotides outside the gene matches: 7. The germline V gene has CDR1 LGHDT and CDR2 YNNKEL (reference sequence). This CDR3 reads CASRNRGRAETQYF. CDR3 nucleotide sequence: TGTGCCAGCAGGAACAGGGGGCGCGCGGAGACCCAGTACTTC.

V and J are TRBV3-1 (or the pseudogene TRBV3-2) and TRBJ1-6; D perhaps matches TRBD1 (5 bases). Looked up from germline, CDR1 is LGHDT and CDR2 is YNNKEL (reference sequence). The CDR3 consists of 14 residues. Trimming removed 1 base from V and 8 bases from J, with 9 bases in between. In DNA, the CDR3 is TGTGCCAGCAGCCAAGGTGTCAGGGATTCACCCCTCCACTTT. This encodes CASSQGVRDSPLHF.

This clone was detected a few times. The chain is built from TRBV30 and TRBJ1-5; tentative D call: TRBD1 (5 bases). Germline CDR1 and CDR2: GTSNPN and SVGIG (reference sequence). V was shortened by 2 bases and J by 2 bases, with 13 bases between the two germline ends. This CDR3 has 15 amino acids. The CDR3 protein is CAWSKPTGGNQPQHF. The CDR3 DNA is TGTGCCTGGAGTAAGCCCACAGGAGGCAATCAGCCCCAGCATTTT. Together with reference TRBV30 and TRBJ1-5, the CDR3 gives the full variable domain: SQTIHQWPATLVQPVGSPLSLECTVEGTSNPNLYWYRQAAGRGLQLLFYSVGIGQISSEVPQNLSASRPQDRQFILSSKKLLLSDSGFYLCAWSKPTGGNQPQHFGDGTRLSIL.

The chain uses TRBV5-1 and TRBJ2-7; 11 bases map to TRBD1. Germline CDR1 SGHRS, CDR2 YFSETQ. The CDR3 is 14 residues long. V lost 4 bases, J lost 5 bases, and 5 bases stayed unmatched. CDR3 in amino acids: CASSPWTGGDEQYF. CDR3 coding DNA: TGCGCCAGCAGCCCGTGGACAGGGGGCGACGAGCAGTACTTC.

This clone was counted once. V is TRBV11-2 and J is TRBJ2-6, with D maybe TRBD1 (5 bases). The CDR3 totals 15 residues. Trimming took off 5 bases at V and 3 bases at J, with 11 bases between the two ends. In germline, CDR1 is SGHAT, CDR2 FQNNGV. The CDR3 nucleotides are TGTGCCAGCAGCCCCGCAGGGTATGGGGCCAACGTCCTGACTTTC. Translated, it gives CASSPAGYGANVLTF.

The V and J genes are TRBV7-2 and TRBJ1-3; D is perhaps TRBD1 (5 bases). V dropped 4 bases and J dropped 9 bases, with 19 bases sitting between them. The V gene's germline CDR1 is SGHTA and CDR2 FQGNSA. The CDR3 consists of 15 residues. The CDR3 loop reads CASSSTDSLWGTIYF. CDR3 nucleotides: TGTGCCAGCAGCTCGACAGACTCCCTTTGGGGCACCATATATTTT.

This clone was counted only a few times. V usage is TRBV19 and J usage is TRBJ1-6, with unresolved D. Trimming shortened V by 5 bases and J by 4 bases, and 9 bases separated the two germline ends. Germline loops: CDR1 LNHDA, CDR2 SQIVND (reference sequence). CDR3 size: 14 residues. The CDR3 sequence: CASSPRRYNSPLHF. Written as DNA, the CDR3 is TGTGCCAGTAGTCCGCGGAGATATAATTCACCCCTCCACTTT.

This clone has only a few counts. The chain couples TRBV4-3 to TRBJ1-1; D is undetermined. The CDR3 length is 14 residues. The germline V and J ends were trimmed by 0 bases and 1 base, with 6 bases remaining between them. Germline V CDR1 and CDR2: LGHNA, YSLEER. CDR3 protein: CASSQDIRNTEAFF. For the CDR3, the DNA is TGCGCCAGCAGCCAAGATATCAGGAACACTGAAGCTTTCTTT.

The gene calls are TRBV7-8 and TRBJ2-7, with 7 positions matching TRBD1. CDR1 is SGHVS and CDR2 is FQNEAQ in the germline V gene. The CDR3 loop spans 15 amino acids. V lost 10 bases, J lost 5 bases, and 17 bases stayed unmatched. In DNA form, the CDR3 reads TGTGCCACTAACCTATTAGGGGGCTCAAGCGACGAGCAGTACTTC. It encodes CATNLLGGSSDEQYF.

CDR3 protein: CASSPVQGAGHSNQPQHF. The CDR3 DNA reads as TGCGCCAGCAGCCCAGTCCAGGGGGCCGGACATAGCAATCAGCCCCAGCATTTT. The chain employs TRBV4-1 and TRBJ1-5, with 8 nucleotides matching TRBD1. This CDR3 spans 18 amino acids. Germline values: CDR1 MGHRA, CDR2 YSYEKL. Trimming removed 4 bases from V and 0 bases from J; junction bases left unmatched: 11.

This clone was counted a few times. This rearrangement joins TRBV19 to TRBJ1-2; possibly TRBD1 for D (5 bases). CDR3 size: 12 residues. Trimming pared 6 bases from V and 0 bases from J, leaving 5 bases between. CDR1 and CDR2 from the germline V gene are LNHDA and SQIVND (reference sequence). The chain's CDR3 is CASRQANYGYTF. Written as DNA, the CDR3 is TGTGCCAGTAGACAGGCTAACTATGGCTACACCTTC. The full variable domain, completed using reference TRBV19 and TRBJ1-2, is DGGITQSPKYLFRKEGQNVTLSCEQNLNHDAMYWYRQDPGQGLRLIYYSQIVNDFQKGDIAEGYSVSREKKESFPLTVTSAQKNPTAFYLCASRQANYGYTFGSGTRLTVV.

The chain is built from TRBV7-8 and TRBJ2-3; D not certain. The V gene lost 2 bases and the J gene lost 2 bases, with 2 bases spanning the gap. Germline assignment: CDR1 SGHVS and CDR2 FQNEAQ. This CDR3 region has 12 residues. DNA of the CDR3: TGTGCCAGCAGCTTACTCACAGATACGCAGTATTTT. Its translation is CASSLLTDTQYF.

The chain has TRBV7-6 and TRBJ1-3, with D hard to call. Trimming shortened V by 1 base and J by 8 bases, and 18 bases separated the two germline ends. Germline V gene lookup returns CDR1 SGHVS and CDR2 FNYEAQ. There are 16 residues in the CDR3. The CDR3 sequence is CASSLEAAYEADTIYF. The DNA for the CDR3 is TGTGCCAGCAGCTTAGAGGCAGCCTATGAGGCGGACACCATATATTTT.

The chain carries TRBV6-5 and TRBJ2-7; no clear D gene. V shed 6 bases and J shed 0 bases, with 12 bases lying between them. This CDR3 is built from 14 residues. Germline assignment: CDR1 MNHEY and CDR2 SVGAGI. This CDR3 reads CASRIESFSYEQYF. In DNA form, the CDR3 reads TGTGCCAGCAGAATAGAGAGCTTCTCCTACGAGCAGTACTTC.

The CDR3 region has the DNA TGTGCCAGCAGCACAGGGGACCGAGGCACAGATACGCAGTATTTT. This gives the protein CASSTGDRGTDTQYF. The chain links TRBV5-4 to TRBJ2-3, with 7 bases that match TRBD1. CDR1 is SGHNT and CDR2 is YYREEE in the germline V gene (reference sequence). With 4 bases clipped from V and 1 base from J, the junction kept 6 bases outside the gene matches. The CDR3 loop spans 15 amino acids. Filled out from reference TRBV5-4 and TRBJ2-3, the complete variable domain reads ETGVTQSPTHLIKTRGQQVTLRCSSQSGHNTVSWYQQALGQGPQFIFQYYREEENGRGNFPPRFSGLQFPNYSSELNVNALELDDSALYLCASSTGDRGTDTQYFGPGTRLTVL.

This chain's CDR3 is CASSNYGRQGASNQPQHF. DNA of the CDR3: TGTGCCAGTAGCAATTACGGGAGACAGGGGGCGAGCAATCAGCCCCAGCATTTT. The V call is TRBV19, the J call TRBJ1-5; TRBD1 agrees at 10 bases. There are 18 residues in the CDR3. The trim removed 6 bases at V and 1 base at J, leaving 12 bases unmatched. Germline V gene lookup returns CDR1 LNHDA and CDR2 SQIVND (reference sequence).

CDR3 region: CASSWTGYGYTF. The CDR3 nucleotides read TGTGCCAGCAGTTGGACAGGCTATGGCTACACCTTC. This chain joins TRBV12-3 or TRBV12-4 and TRBJ1-2; 7 nucleotides align to TRBD1. V lost 4 bases, J lost 4 bases, and 0 bases stayed unmatched. The CDR3 totals 12 residues.

The CDR3 spells CASSPEQGKYEKLFF. In DNA form, the CDR3 reads TGCGCCAGCAGCCCAGAACAGGGCAAGTATGAAAAACTGTTTTTT. The chain recombines TRBV5-1 with TRBJ1-4, with a weak D call TRBD1 (6 bases). Germline CDR1 and CDR2: SGHRS and YFSETQ. V was clipped by 4 bases and J by 6 bases, with 16 bases between them. This CDR3 is built from 15 residues. Filled out from reference TRBV5-1 and TRBJ1-4, the complete variable domain reads KAGVTQTPRYLIKTRGQQVTLSCSPISGHRSVSWYQQTPGQGLQFLFEYFSETQRNKGNFPGRFSGRQFSNSRSEMNVSTLELGDSALYLCASSPEQGKYEKLFFGSGTQLSVL.

CDR3 sequence (DNA): TGCGCCAGCAGTGTACGACAGGGTGGGACCGGGGAGCTGTTTTTT. It encodes CASSVRQGGTGELFF. J is TRBJ2-2 and V is TRBV10-2, with 7 positions matching TRBD1. This CDR3 is 15 amino acids long. Per the germline V gene, CDR1 is WSHSY and CDR2 is SAAADI. The V and J ends lost 4 bases and 5 bases, in that order; junction bases with no gene match: 7.

V and J are TRBV6-5 and TRBJ1-3; D remains ambiguous. Trimming shortened V by 6 bases and J by 3 bases, and 9 bases separated the two germline ends. CDR1 is MNHEY and CDR2 is SVGAGI in the germline V gene. The CDR3 totals 13 residues. The CDR3 nucleotides read TGTGCCAGCAGCGACCGGGGTGGAAACACCATATATTTT. It codes for CASSDRGGNTIYF.

The chain employs TRBV28 and TRBJ1-2; no reliable D call. V was shortened by 8 bases and J by 5 bases, with 15 bases between the two germline ends. CDR1 and CDR2 from the germline V gene are MDHEN and SYDVKM. This CDR3 is 13 amino acids long. In DNA form, the CDR3 reads TGTGCCAGCGATCCGACGGCAGGTTATGGCTACACCTTC. This encodes CASDPTAGYGYTF.